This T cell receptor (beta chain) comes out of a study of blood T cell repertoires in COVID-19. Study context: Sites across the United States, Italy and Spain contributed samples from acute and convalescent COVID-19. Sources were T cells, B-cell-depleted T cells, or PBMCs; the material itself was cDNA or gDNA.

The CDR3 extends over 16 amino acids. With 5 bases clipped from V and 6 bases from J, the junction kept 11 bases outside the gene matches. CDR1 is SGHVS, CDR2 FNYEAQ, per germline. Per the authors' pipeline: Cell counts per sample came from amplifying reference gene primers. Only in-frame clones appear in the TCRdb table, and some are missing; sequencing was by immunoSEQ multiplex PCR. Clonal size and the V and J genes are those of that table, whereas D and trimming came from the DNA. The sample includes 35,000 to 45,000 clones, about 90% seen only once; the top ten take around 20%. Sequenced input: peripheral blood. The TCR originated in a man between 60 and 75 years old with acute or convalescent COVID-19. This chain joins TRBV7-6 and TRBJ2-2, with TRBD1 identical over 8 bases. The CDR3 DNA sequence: TGTGCCAGCAGCCCATCAGGGGGCGCCGGGCCCGGGGAGCTGTTTTTT. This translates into CASSPSGGAGPGELFF.